These T cell receptor beta chains were read from a single sample in a study of blood T cell repertoires in COVID-19. Here immunoSEQ multiplex PCR was the method, and the copy in TCRdb shows in-frame clones only, minus some. Of approximately 140,000 clones in the sample, about 81% were seen once. The sequencing sample was made of peripheral blood. The receptors shown here come from a woman older than 75 with acute or convalescent COVID-19. Each CDR3 is given with its conserved first and last residue. The D gene is left open where the match is weak. A row's size may be missing; if present it is once, few, many or a size class.

d_call: TRBD1
j_call: TRBJ1-1
v_call: TRBV7-2
clone_size: few
cdr3_aa: CASSLVGDRAAFF
cdr3_nt: TGTGCCAGCAGCTTAGTAGGGGACAGGGCGGCTTTCTTT

d_call: TRBD1
j_call: TRBJ2-3
v_call: TRBV27
clone_size: -
cdr3_aa: CASSLRTGISTDTQYF
cdr3_nt: TGTGCCAGCAGTTTAAGGACAGGGATTAGCACAGATACGCAGTATTTT

d_call: TRBD2
j_call: TRBJ2-1
v_call: TRBV7-7
clone_size: -
cdr3_aa: CASSPDGGGSYNEQFF
cdr3_nt: TGTGCCAGCAGCCCCGACGGGGGGGGATCCTACAATGAGCAGTTCTTC

d_call: TRBD1
j_call: TRBJ1-2
v_call: TRBV9
clone_size: few
cdr3_aa: CASSGQGSNYGYTF
cdr3_nt: TGTGCCAGCAGCGGACAGGGGAGCAACTATGGCTACACCTTC

d_call: TRBD2
j_call: TRBJ2-5
v_call: TRBV7-7
clone_size: -
cdr3_aa: CASSIGGTRTETQYF
cdr3_nt: TGTGCTAGCAGCATAGGGGGGACTAGGACGGAGACCCAGTACTTC

d_call: TRBD1
j_call: TRBJ1-2
v_call: TRBV19
clone_size: once
cdr3_aa: CASSPDREYGYTF
cdr3_nt: TGTGCCAGTAGTCCCGACAGGGAATATGGCTACACCTTC

d_call: TRBD2
j_call: TRBJ2-5
v_call: TRBV7-9
clone_size: -
cdr3_aa: CASSILAGGARGTQYF
cdr3_nt: TGTGCCAGCAGCATCCTCGCGGGGGGGGCCCGGGGGACCCAGTACTTC

d_call: -
j_call: TRBJ1-2
v_call: TRBV7-2
clone_size: once
cdr3_aa: CASSLVGLNYGYTF
cdr3_nt: TGTGCCAGCAGCTTAGTCGGTCTTAACTATGGCTACACCTTC

d_call: -
j_call: TRBJ1-5
v_call: TRBV19
clone_size: -
cdr3_aa: CASSIGLRAQHF
cdr3_nt: TGTGCCAGTAGTATAGGTCTGCGGGCCCAGCATTTT

d_call: TRBD1
j_call: TRBJ2-7
v_call: TRBV19
clone_size: -
cdr3_aa: CASSIDNRGHHTYEQYF
cdr3_nt: TGTGCCAGTAGTATAGATAACAGGGGGCACCATACCTACGAGCAGTACTTC

d_call: -
j_call: TRBJ1-5
v_call: TRBV12-3/TRBV12-4
clone_size: -
cdr3_aa: CASSLTDNQPQHF
cdr3_nt: TGTGCCAGCAGTTTAACTGACAATCAGCCCCAGCATTTT

d_call: TRBD1
j_call: TRBJ1-1
v_call: TRBV5-1
clone_size: -
cdr3_aa: CASSSNPGQGNTEAFF
cdr3_nt: TGCGCCAGCAGCTCAAACCCGGGACAGGGTAACACTGAAGCTTTCTTT

d_call: TRBD1
j_call: TRBJ2-7
v_call: TRBV6-2/TRBV6-3
clone_size: few
cdr3_aa: CASSLWDSSYEQYF
cdr3_nt: TGTGCCAGCAGTCTTTGGGACAGCTCCTACGAGCAGTACTTC

d_call: -
j_call: TRBJ2-7
v_call: TRBV7-2
clone_size: few
cdr3_aa: CASSATYEQYF
cdr3_nt: TGTGCCAGCAGCGCGACCTACGAGCAGTACTTC

d_call: TRBD2
j_call: TRBJ2-7
v_call: TRBV7-2
clone_size: -
cdr3_aa: CASSAGLAGWEQYF
cdr3_nt: TGTGCCAGCAGCGCGGGACTAGCAGGCTGGGAGCAGTACTTC

d_call: -
j_call: TRBJ1-1
v_call: TRBV6-4
clone_size: -
cdr3_aa: CASSATGIGTEAFF
cdr3_nt: TGTGCCAGCAGTGCTACAGGGATCGGCACTGAAGCTTTCTTT

d_call: -
j_call: TRBJ2-2
v_call: TRBV5-1
clone_size: once
cdr3_aa: CASSTAGNTGELFF
cdr3_nt: TGCGCCAGCAGCACCGCAGGGAACACCGGGGAGCTGTTTTTT

d_call: TRBD1
j_call: TRBJ1-3
v_call: TRBV2
clone_size: -
cdr3_aa: CASTTSGQANSGNTIYF
cdr3_nt: TGTGCCAGCACCACATCGGGACAGGCAAACTCTGGAAACACCATATATTTT

d_call: -
j_call: TRBJ1-2
v_call: TRBV5-1
clone_size: -
cdr3_aa: CASSSEGSQGYTF
cdr3_nt: TGCGCCAGCAGTTCCGAGGGTAGTCAAGGCTACACCTTC

d_call: TRBD1
j_call: TRBJ1-1
v_call: TRBV2
clone_size: -
cdr3_aa: CASTRQGARTEAFF
cdr3_nt: TGTGCCAGCACAAGACAGGGGGCGCGAACTGAAGCTTTCTTT

d_call: TRBD1
j_call: TRBJ1-6
v_call: TRBV19
clone_size: -
cdr3_aa: CASSIVFWDRDLLGNSPLHF
cdr3_nt: TGTGCCAGTAGTATAGTCTTCTGGGACAGGGATCTTTTGGGTAATTCACCCCTCCACTTT

d_call: -
j_call: TRBJ2-3
v_call: TRBV29-1
clone_size: -
cdr3_aa: CSSRVPGTDTQYF
cdr3_nt: TGCAGCAGCAGGGTACCGGGCACAGATACGCAGTATTTT

d_call: -
j_call: TRBJ2-1
v_call: TRBV24-1
clone_size: -
cdr3_aa: CATSRGVGNEQFF
cdr3_nt: TGTGCCACCAGTAGGGGCGTGGGCAATGAGCAGTTCTTC

d_call: TRBD1
j_call: TRBJ1-2
v_call: TRBV2
clone_size: -
cdr3_aa: CASSEAGQGVPYGYTF
cdr3_nt: TGTGCCAGCAGTGAAGCCGGACAGGGCGTACCGTATGGCTACACCTTC

d_call: TRBD1
j_call: TRBJ1-1
v_call: TRBV15
clone_size: -
cdr3_aa: CATSTPTSSTHLGQGVGAEAFF
cdr3_nt: TGTGCCACCAGCACACCCACTTCCTCCACACACTTGGGACAGGGGGTTGGGGCTGAAGCTTTCTTT

d_call: TRBD2
j_call: TRBJ2-1
v_call: TRBV10-1
clone_size: -
cdr3_aa: CASSTSGSGNEQFF
cdr3_nt: TGCGCCAGCAGCACTAGCGGGAGCGGGAATGAGCAGTTCTTC